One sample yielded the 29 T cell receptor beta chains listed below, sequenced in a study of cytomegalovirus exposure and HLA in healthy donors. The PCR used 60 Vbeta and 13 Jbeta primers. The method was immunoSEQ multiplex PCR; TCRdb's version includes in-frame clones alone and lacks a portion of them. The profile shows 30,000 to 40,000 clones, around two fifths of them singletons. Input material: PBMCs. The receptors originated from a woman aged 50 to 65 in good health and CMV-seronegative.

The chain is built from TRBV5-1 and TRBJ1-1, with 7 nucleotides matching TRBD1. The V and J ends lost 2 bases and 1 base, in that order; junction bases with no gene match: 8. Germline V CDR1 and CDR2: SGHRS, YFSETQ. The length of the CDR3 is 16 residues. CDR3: CASSFIIGTANTEAFF. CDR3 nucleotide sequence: TGCGCCAGCAGCTTCATTATTGGGACAGCGAACACTGAAGCTTTCTTT.

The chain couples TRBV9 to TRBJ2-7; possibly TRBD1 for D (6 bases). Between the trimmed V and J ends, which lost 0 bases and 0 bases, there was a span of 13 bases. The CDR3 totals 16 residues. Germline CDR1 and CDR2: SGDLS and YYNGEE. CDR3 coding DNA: TGTGCCAGCAGCGTAGTCGACAGGTTAAGCTCCTACGAGCAGTACTTC. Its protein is CASSVVDRLSSYEQYF.

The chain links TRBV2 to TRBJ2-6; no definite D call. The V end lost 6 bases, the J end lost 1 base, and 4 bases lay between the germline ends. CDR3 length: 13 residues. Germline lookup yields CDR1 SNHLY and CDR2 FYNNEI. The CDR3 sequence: CASSMSGANVLTF. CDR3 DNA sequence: TGTGCCAGCAGCATGTCTGGGGCCAACGTCCTGACTTTC.

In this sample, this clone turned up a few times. The CDR3 DNA sequence: TGTGCCAGCAGTGACAGGCTATATCAGCCCCAGCATTTT. It specifies CASSDRLYQPQHF. The chain combines TRBV6-5 with TRBJ1-5; D is possibly TRBD1 (6 bases). The CDR3 length is 13 residues. CDR1 and CDR2 (germline): MNHEY, SVGAGI. V was clipped by 5 bases and J by 5 bases, with 10 bases between them.

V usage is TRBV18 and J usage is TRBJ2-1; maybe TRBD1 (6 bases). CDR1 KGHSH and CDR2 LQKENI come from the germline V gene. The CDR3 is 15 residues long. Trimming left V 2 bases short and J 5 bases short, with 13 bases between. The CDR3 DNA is TGTGCCAGCTCACCAGGCCCAGGGGCGGACAATGAGCAGTTCTTC. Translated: CASSPGPGADNEQFF.

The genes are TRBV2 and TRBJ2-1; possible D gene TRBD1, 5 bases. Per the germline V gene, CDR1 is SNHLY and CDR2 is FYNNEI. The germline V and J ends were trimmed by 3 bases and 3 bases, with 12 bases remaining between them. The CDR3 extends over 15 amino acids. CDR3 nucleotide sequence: TGTGCCAGCAGTGATCGGCAGGGTGGCTACAATGAGCAGTTCTTC. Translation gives CASSDRQGGYNEQFF.

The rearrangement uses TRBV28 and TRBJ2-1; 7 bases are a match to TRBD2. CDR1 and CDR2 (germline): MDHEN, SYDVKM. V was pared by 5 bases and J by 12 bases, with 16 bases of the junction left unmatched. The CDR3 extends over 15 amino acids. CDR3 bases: TGTGCCAGCAGTGCAAGCGGGAAGGGAGTCGTTTGGCAGTTCTTC. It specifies CASSASGKGVVWQFF.

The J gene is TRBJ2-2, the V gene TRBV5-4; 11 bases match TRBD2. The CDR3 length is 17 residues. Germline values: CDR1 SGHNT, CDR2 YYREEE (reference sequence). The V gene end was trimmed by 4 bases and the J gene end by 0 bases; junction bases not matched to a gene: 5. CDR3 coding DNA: TGTGCCAGCAGCCCAGGGGGACTAGCGGCGAACACCGGGGAGCTGTTTTTT. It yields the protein CASSPGGLAANTGELFF.

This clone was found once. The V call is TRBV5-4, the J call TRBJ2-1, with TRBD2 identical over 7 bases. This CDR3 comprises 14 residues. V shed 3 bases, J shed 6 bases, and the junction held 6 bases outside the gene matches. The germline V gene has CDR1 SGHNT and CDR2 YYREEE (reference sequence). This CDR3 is CASSYGGGTNEQFF. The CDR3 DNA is TGTGCCAGCAGCTATGGGGGGGGGACCAATGAGCAGTTCTTC.

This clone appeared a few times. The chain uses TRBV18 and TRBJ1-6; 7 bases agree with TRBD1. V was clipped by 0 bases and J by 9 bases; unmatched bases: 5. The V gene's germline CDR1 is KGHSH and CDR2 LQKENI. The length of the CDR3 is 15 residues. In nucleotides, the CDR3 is TGTGCCAGCTCACCACCGGGACAGACGACTTCACCCCTCCACTTT. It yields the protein CASSPPGQTTSPLHF.

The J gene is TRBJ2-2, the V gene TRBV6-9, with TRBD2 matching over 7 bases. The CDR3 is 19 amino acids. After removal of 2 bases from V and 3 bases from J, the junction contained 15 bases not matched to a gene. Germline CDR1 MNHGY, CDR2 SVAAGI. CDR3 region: CASSYPRREGRDYTGELFF. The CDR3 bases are TGTGCCAGCAGTTATCCCCGCAGGGAGGGACGCGATTACACCGGGGAGCTGTTTTTT.

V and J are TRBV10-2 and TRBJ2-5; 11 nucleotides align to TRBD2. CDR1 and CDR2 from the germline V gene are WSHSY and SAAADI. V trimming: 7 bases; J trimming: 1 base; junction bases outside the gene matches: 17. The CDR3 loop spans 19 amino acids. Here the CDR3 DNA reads TGCGCCAGCACCCCGGGGCACGGACTAGCGGGTAGAACCCAAGAGACCCAGTACTTC. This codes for CASTPGHGLAGRTQETQYF.

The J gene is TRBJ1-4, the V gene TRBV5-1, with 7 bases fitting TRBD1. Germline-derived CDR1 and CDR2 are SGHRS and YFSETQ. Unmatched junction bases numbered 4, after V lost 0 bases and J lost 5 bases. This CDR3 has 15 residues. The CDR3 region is CASSLVAGGNEKLFF. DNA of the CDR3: TGCGCCAGCAGCTTGGTCGCAGGGGGGAATGAAAAACTGTTTTTT.

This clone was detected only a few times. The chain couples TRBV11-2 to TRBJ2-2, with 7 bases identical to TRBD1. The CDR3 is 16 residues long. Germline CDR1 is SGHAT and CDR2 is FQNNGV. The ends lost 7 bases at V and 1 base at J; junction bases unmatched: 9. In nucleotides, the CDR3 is TGTGCCAGCACCCCCGGGTACAGGGGGAACACCGGGGAGCTGTTTTTT. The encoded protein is CASTPGYRGNTGELFF.

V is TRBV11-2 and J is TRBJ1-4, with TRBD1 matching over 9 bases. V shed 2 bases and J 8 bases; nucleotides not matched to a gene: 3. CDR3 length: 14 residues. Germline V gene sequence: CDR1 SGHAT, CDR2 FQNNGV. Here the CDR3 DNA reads TGTGCCAGCAGCTTACGGGACAGGGACGAAAAACTGTTTTTT. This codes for CASSLRDRDEKLFF.

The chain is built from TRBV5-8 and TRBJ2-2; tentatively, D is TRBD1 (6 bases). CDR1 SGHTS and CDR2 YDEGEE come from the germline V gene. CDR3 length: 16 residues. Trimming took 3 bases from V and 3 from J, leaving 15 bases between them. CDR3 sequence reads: CASSSYTGSYTGELFF. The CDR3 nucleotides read TGTGCCAGCAGCTCATATACAGGGAGCTACACCGGGGAGCTGTTTTTT.

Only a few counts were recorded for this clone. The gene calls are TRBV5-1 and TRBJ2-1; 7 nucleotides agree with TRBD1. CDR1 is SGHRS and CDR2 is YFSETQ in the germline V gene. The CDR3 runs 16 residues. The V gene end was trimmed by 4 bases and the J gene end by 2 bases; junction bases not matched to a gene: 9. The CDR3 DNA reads TGCGCCAGCAGCCCATACAGACAGGGACCCTACAATGAGCAGTTCTTC. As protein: CASSPYRQGPYNEQFF. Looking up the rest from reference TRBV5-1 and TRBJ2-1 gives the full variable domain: KAGVTQTPRYLIKTRGQQVTLSCSPISGHRSVSWYQQTPGQGLQFLFEYFSETQRNKGNFPGRFSGRQFSNSRSEMNVSTLELGDSALYLCASSPYRQGPYNEQFFGPGTRLTVL.

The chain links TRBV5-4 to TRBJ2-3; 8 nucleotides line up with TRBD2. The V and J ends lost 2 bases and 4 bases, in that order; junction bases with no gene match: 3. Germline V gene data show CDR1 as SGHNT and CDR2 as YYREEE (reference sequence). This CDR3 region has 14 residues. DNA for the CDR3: TGTGCCAGCAGCTTAGCGGGGGCGTCAGATACGCAGTATTTT. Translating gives CASSLAGASDTQYF.

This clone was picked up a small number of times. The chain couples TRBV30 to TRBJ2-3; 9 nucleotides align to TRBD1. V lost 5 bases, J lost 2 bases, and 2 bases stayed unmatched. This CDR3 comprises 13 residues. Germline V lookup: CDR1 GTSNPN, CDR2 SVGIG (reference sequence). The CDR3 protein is CAWGTGSTDTQYF. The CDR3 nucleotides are TGTGCCTGGGGGACAGGGTCCACAGATACGCAGTATTTT.

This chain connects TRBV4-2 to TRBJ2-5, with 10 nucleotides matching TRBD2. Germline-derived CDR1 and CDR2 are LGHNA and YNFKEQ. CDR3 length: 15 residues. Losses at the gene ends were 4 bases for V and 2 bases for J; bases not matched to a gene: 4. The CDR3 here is CASSLTSGAQETQYF. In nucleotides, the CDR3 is TGTGCCAGCAGCCTTACTAGCGGGGCTCAAGAGACCCAGTACTTC.

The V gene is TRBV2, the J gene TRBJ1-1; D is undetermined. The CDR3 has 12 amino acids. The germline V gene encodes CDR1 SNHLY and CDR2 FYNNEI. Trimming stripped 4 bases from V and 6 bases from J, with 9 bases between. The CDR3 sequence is CASSGLGAEAFF. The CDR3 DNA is TGTGCCAGCAGTGGGTTGGGCGCTGAAGCTTTCTTT.

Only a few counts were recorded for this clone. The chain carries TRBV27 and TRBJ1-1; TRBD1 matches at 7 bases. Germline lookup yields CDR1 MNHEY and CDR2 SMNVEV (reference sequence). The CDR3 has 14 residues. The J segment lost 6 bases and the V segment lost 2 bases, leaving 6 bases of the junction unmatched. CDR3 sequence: CASSLAGQTPEAFF. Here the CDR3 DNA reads TGTGCCAGCAGTTTAGCGGGACAGACCCCTGAAGCTTTCTTT.

This chain's CDR3 is CASSLETYEQYF. The DNA for the CDR3 is TGTGCCAGCTCTTTGGAGACCTACGAGCAGTACTTC. V gene TRBV25-1 combines with J gene TRBJ2-7; D is undetermined. CDR1 and CDR2 (germline): MGHDK, SYGVNS. The CDR3 runs 12 residues. The V and J ends lost 8 bases and 2 bases respectively, with 10 bases between them.

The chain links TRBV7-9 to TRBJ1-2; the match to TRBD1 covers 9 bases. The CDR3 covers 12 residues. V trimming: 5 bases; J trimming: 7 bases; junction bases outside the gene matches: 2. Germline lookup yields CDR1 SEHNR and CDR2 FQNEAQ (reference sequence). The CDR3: CASSNRGLGYTF. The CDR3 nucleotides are TGTGCCAGCAGCAACAGGGGGCTTGGCTACACCTTC.

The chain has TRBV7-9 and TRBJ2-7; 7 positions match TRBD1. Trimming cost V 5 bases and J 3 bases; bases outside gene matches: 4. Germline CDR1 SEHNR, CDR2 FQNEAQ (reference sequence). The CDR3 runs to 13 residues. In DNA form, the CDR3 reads TGTGCCAGCAGCCCGACAGGGTACTACGAGCAGTACTTC. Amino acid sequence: CASSPTGYYEQYF.

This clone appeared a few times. The CDR3 DNA sequence: TGTGCCGGCCGAAACCCGGGCGGGAGGGCCTACAATGAGCAGTTCTTC. It is translated as CAGRNPGGRAYNEQFF. The chain couples TRBV4-2 to TRBJ2-1, with 9 positions matching TRBD2. The germline gives CDR1 LGHNA, CDR2 YNFKEQ. The V segment lost 11 bases and the J segment 2 bases; nucleotides outside the gene matches: 13. The CDR3 has 16 residues.

Written as DNA, the CDR3 is TGTGCCAGCAGCTTAAAGGGCGGGGGAGGTGGAGATACGCAGTATTTT. Its translation is CASSLKGGGGGDTQYF. The chain links TRBV7-2 to TRBJ2-3, with TRBD2 matching 7 bases. With V trimmed by 2 bases and J by 5 bases, 10 bases remained unmatched. The CDR3 is 16 residues long. Germline CDR1 is SGHTA and CDR2 is FQGNSA.

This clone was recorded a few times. CDR3: CASSKDSGGPRNEQFF. CDR3 coding DNA: TGTGCCAGCAGCAAAGATAGCGGGGGGCCGCGCAATGAGCAGTTCTTC. The V and J genes are TRBV21-1 and TRBJ2-1; the table's D call of TRBD2 was not tested on the DNA. TRBV21-1 is a pseudogene. This CDR3 contains 16 residues.

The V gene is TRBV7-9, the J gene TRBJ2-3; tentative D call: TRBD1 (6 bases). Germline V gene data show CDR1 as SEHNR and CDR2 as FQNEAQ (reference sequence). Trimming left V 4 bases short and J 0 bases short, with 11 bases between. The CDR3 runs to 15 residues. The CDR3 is CASSYGTPSTDTQYF. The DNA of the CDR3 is TGTGCCAGCAGCTATGGGACACCCAGCACAGATACGCAGTATTTT.